This T cell receptor (beta chain) was retrieved from a study of blood T cell repertoires in COVID-19 (dated by TCRdb to 2020 to 2021). For the study in its entirety: Collaborator samples came from the United States, Italy and Spain and covered acute and convalescent phases of COVID-19. The material from the prospective study consisted of cDNA or gDNA derived from T cells, B-cell-depleted T cells, or PBMCs. Deeply sampled blood TCRbeta repertoires from subjects exposed to, actively infected with, or recovered from COVID-19 were included in the dataset. The repertoires were released in a freely available public database meant as a resource for research on the immune response to SARS-CoV-2. The samples were drawn from the first 160 participants of the ongoing ImmuneRACE study and from over 950 subjects provided by 6 global collaborators. Nearly every sample came with metadata listing a de-identified subject ID, COVID-19 status, age in years and sex. HLA class I and class II types, where available, came from metadata supplied by the sample provider rather than from assay-based typing. Points the paper makes about the study in general: Clinical and demographic metadata were provided uncurated, with the amount varying by source and participant.

Comments on this clone: No antigen is known for it. The sample holds no much larger clone one base away, and base qualities are not on file.

TCRbeta CDR3 regions were amplified from genomic DNA using the immunoSEQ Assay, a bias-controlled multiplex PCR. For the original study's pipeline: The number of nucleated cells in each sample was estimated from the amplification of reference gene primers within the assay. Sequence reads were collapsed and filtered to measure the absolute abundance of every unique TCRbeta CDR3 rearrangement. For each sample, productive Simpson clonality was calculated by taking the square root of Simpson's diversity index across productive rearrangements. TCRdb took over this immuneACCESS table, retaining in-frame rearrangements with V and J assigned. Such tables are incomplete; in checked studies, under half of the missing clones stem from an unresolved V gene, and the remainder is unexplained. For V, J and clone size, that table is used; D and trimming come from the DNA. The sample table lists approximately 260,000 clones, 80% to 90% of them with a count of one. The ten largest clones take up approximately 9.9% of the sample.

Collaborating institutions collected whole blood in K2EDTA tubes following their own protocols. For TCRbeta analysis, collaborator samples were shipped as frozen whole blood, as isolated PBMCs, or as DNA extracted from either sample type. The sample consisted of peripheral blood. This receptor was identified in a woman aged 65 to 85 with acute or convalescent COVID-19.

The nucleotide sequence is given as TGTGCCTGGAGTCCGTCGGGACTAGCGGAAGGGTATTTT. It codes for CAWSPSGLAEGYF. The sequence is built from TRBV30 and TRBJ2-3, and 11 junction bases match TRBD2. As encoded in the germline V gene (reference sequence), CDR1 is GTSNPN while CDR2 is SVGIG. The CDR3 sequence holds 13 residues, the cysteine and phenylalanine included. The DNA shown is the 39-base CDR3, in frame from base 1. At the junction V is shortened by 2 bases and J by 14 bases; bases outside the gene matches: 9.